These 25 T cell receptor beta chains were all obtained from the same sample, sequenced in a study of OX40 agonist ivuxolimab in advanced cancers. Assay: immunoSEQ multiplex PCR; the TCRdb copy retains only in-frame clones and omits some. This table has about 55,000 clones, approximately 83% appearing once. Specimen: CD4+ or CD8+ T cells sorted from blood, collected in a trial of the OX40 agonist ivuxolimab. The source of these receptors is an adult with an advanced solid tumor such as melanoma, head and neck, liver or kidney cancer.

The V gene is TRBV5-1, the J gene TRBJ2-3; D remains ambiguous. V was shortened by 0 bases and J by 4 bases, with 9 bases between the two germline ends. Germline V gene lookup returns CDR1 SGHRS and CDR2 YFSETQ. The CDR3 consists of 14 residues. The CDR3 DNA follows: TGCGCCAGCAGCTTGGTGGGTTTCCCAGATACGCAGTATTTT. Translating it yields CASSLVGFPDTQYF.

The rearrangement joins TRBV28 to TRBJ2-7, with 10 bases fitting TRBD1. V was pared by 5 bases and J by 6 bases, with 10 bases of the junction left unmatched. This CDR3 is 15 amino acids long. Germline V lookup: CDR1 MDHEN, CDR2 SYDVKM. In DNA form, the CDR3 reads TGTGCCAGCAGTGGCGTGGGACAGGGGCGGTCCGAGCAGTACTTC. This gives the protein CASSGVGQGRSEQYF.

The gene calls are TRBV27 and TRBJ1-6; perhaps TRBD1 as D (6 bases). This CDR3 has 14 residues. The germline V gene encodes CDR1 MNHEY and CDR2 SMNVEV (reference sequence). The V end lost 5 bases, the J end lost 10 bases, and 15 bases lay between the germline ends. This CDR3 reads CASSPQGRFSPLHF. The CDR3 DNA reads TGTGCCAGCAGTCCACAGGGCCGTTTCTCACCCCTCCACTTT.

CDR3 DNA: TGTGCCAGCAGTTACCGAGGAACCTTTTACGAGCAGTACTTC. It specifies CASSYRGTFYEQYF. The chain carries TRBV6-5 and TRBJ2-7; D not certain. Germline V lookup: CDR1 MNHEY, CDR2 SVGAGI. Trimming shortened V by 2 bases and J by 4 bases, and 12 bases separated the two germline ends. The CDR3 runs to 14 residues.

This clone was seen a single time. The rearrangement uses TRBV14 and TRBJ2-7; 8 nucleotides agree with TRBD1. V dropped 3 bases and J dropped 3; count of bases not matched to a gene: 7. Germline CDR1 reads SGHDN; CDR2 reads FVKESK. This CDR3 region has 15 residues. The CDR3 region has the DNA TGTGCCAGCAGCCACACCGGGACAGGATTCTACGAGCAGTACTTC. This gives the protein CASSHTGTGFYEQYF.

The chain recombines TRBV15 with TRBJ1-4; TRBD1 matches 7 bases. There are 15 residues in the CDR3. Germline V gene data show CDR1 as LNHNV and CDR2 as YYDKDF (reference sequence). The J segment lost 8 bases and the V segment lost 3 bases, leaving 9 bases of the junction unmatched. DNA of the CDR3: TGTGCCACCAGCAGTCAAGACAGGGCGGGGGAAAAACTGTTTTTT. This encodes CATSSQDRAGEKLFF.

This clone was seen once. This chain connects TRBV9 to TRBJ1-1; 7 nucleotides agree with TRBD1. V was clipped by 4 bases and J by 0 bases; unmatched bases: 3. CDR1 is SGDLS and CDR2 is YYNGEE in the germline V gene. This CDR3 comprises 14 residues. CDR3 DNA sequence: TGTGCCAGCAGCAAGGGACAGCTGAACACTGAAGCTTTCTTT. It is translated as CASSKGQLNTEAFF. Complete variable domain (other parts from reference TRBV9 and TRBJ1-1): DSGVTQTPKHLITATGQRVTLRCSPRSGDLSVYWYQQSLDQGLQFLIQYYNGEERAKGNILERFSAQQFPDLHSELNLSSLELGDSALYFCASSKGQLNTEAFFGQGTRLTVV.

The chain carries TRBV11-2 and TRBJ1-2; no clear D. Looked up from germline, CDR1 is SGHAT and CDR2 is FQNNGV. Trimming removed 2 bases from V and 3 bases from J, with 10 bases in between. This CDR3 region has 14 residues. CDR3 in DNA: TGTGCCAGCAGCTTAAGTGTTGGATACTATGGCTACACCTTC. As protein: CASSLSVGYYGYTF.

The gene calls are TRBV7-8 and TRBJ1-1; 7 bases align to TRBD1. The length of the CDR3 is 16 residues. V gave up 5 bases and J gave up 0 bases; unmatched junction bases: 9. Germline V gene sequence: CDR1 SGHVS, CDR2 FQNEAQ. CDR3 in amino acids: CASSPLQGKLNTEAFF. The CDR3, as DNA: TGTGCCAGCAGCCCTTTACAGGGGAAACTGAACACTGAAGCTTTCTTT.

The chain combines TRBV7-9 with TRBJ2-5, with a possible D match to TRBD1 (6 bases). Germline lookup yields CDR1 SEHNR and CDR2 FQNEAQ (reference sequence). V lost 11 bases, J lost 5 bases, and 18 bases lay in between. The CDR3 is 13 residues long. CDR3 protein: CAGETPGVETQYF. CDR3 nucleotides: TGTGCCGGAGAAACCCCAGGGGTCGAGACCCAGTACTTC. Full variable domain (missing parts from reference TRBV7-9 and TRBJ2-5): DTGVSQNPRHKITKRGQNVTFRCDPISEHNRLYWYRQTLGQGPEFLTYFQNEAQLEKSRLLSDRFSAERPKGSFSTLEIQRTEQGDSAMYLCAGETPGVETQYFGPGTRLLVL.

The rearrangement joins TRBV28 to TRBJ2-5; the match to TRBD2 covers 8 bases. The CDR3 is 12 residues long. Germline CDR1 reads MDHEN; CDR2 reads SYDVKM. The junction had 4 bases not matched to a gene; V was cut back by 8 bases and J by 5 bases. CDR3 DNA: TGTGCCAGCGCGGGAGGAATGGAGACCCAGTACTTC. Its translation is CASAGGMETQYF. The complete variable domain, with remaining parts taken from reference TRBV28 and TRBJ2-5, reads DVKVTQSSRYLVKRTGEKVFLECVQDMDHENMFWYRQDPGLGLRLIYFSYDVKMKEKGDIPEGYSVSREKKERFSLILESASTNQTSMYLCASAGGMETQYFGPGTRLLVL.

CDR3 coding DNA: TGTGCCAGTAGTTCTCGGGACACCCAGGGCGGCTACACCTTC. Its translation is CASSSRDTQGGYTF. This chain joins TRBV19 and TRBJ1-2; tentative D call: TRBD1 (6 bases). The CDR3 loop spans 14 amino acids. V lost 5 bases, J lost 8 bases, and 18 bases lay in between. Germline V gene data show CDR1 as LNHDA and CDR2 as SQIVND (reference sequence).

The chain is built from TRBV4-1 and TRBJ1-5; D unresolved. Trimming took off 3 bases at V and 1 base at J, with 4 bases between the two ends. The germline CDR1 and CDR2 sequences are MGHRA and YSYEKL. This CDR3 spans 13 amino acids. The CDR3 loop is CASSHSSNQPQHF. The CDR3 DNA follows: TGCGCCAGCAGCCATAGCAGCAATCAGCCCCAGCATTTT.

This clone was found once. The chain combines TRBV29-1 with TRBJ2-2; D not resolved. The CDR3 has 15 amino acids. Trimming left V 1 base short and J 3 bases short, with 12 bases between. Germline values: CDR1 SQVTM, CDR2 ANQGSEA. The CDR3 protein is CSVEVPSPHTGELFF. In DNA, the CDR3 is TGCAGCGTTGAAGTCCCCAGCCCCCACACCGGGGAGCTGTTTTTT.

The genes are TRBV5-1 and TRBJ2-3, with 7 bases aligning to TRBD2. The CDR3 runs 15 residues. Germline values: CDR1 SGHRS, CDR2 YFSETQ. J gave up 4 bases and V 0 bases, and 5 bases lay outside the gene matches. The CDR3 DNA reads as TGCGCCAGCAGCTTGGAGGGAGGGACTGCAGATACGCAGTATTTT. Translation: CASSLEGGTADTQYF.

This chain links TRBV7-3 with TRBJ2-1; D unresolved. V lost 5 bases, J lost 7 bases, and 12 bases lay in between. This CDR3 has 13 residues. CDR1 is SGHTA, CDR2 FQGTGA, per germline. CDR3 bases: TGTGCCAGCAGCCCGATGTCCGGGAATGAGCAGTTCTTC. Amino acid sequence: CASSPMSGNEQFF.

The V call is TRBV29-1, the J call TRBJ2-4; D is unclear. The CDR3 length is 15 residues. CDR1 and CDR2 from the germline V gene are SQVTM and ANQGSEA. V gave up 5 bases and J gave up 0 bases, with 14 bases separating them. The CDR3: CSVCSADIAKNIQYF. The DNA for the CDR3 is TGCAGCGTTTGTTCAGCCGACATAGCCAAAAACATTCAGTACTTC.

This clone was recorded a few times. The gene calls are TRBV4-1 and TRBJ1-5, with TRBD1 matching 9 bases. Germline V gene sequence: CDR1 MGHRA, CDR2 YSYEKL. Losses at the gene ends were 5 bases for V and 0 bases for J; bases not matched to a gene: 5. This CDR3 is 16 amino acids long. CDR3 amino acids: CASSSGDRVSNQPQHF. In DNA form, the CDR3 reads TGCGCCAGCAGCTCAGGGGACAGGGTTAGCAATCAGCCCCAGCATTTT.

CDR3: CASSPRGVVGNQPQHF. CDR3 coding DNA: TGTGCCAGCAGCCCAAGGGGGGTGGTCGGCAATCAGCCCCAGCATTTT. The chain combines TRBV7-8 with TRBJ1-5; D is perhaps TRBD1 (6 bases). The germline V and J ends were trimmed by 5 bases and 2 bases, with 16 bases remaining between them. The CDR3 totals 16 residues. Germline CDR1 reads SGHVS; CDR2 reads FQNEAQ.

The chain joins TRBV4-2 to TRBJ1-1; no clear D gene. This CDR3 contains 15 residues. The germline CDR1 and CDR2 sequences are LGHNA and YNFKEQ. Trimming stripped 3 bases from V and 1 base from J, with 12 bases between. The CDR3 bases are TGTGCCAGCAGCCAGGATCCCACAGAGAACACTGAAGCTTTCTTT. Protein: CASSQDPTENTEAFF.

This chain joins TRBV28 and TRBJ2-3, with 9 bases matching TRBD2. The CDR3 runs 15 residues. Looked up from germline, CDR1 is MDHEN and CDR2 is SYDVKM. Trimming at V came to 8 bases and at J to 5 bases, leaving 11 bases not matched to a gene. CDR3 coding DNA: TGTGCCAGCTGTCTGGGCGGGAGGGCTGTAGATACGCAGTATTTT. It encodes CASCLGGRAVDTQYF.

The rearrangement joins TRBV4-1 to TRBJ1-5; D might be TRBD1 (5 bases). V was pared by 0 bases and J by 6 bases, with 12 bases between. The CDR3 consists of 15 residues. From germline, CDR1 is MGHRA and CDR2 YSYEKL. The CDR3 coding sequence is TGCGCCAGCAGCCAAGATCGGGGGGTGTCTCAGCCCCAGCATTTT. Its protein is CASSQDRGVSQPQHF.

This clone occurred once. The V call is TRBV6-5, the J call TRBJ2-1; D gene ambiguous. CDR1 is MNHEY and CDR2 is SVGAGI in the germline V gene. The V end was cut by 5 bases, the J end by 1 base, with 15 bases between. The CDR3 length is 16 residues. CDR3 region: CASSHLDFGSYNEQFF. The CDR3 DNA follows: TGTGCCAGCAGTCACTTGGATTTTGGGTCCTACAATGAGCAGTTCTTC.

CDR3 residues: CASSFGDRGGTEAFF. For the CDR3, the DNA is TGTGCCAGCAGCTTCGGTGACAGGGGGGGCACTGAAGCTTTCTTT. The chain employs TRBV7-9 and TRBJ1-1; 9 positions agree with TRBD1. Germline loops: CDR1 SEHNR, CDR2 FQNEAQ (reference sequence). The CDR3 length is 15 residues. The trim removed 3 bases at V and 4 bases at J, leaving 6 bases unmatched.

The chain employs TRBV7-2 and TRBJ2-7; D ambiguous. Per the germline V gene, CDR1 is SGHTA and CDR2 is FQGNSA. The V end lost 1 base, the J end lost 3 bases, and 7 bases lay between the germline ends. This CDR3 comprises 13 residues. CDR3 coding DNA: TGTGCCAGCAGCTTAGGTTTCAGCTACGAGCAGTACTTC. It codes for CASSLGFSYEQYF.